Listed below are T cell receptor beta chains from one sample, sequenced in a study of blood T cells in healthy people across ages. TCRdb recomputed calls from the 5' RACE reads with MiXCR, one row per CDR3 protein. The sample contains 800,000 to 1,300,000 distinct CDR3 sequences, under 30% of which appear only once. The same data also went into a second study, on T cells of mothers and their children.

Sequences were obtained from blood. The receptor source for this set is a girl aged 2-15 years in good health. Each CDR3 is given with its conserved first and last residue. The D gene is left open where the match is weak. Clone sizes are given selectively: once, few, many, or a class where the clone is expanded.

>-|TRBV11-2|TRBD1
CASSLSGTGSNEQFF
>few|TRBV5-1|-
CASSLGRTPHNEQFF
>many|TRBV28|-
CASSSPWGSSTDTQYF
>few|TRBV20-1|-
CSARAGASGSYEQYF
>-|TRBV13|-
CASREGGDTRYF
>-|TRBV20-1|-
CSAQGPPNYGYTF
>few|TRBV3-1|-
CASSTWRAVAGELFF
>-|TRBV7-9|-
CVSSPEGEDPYGYTF
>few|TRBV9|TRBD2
CASSVMTSGRDEQFF
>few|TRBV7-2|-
CASSPRDALIYEQYF
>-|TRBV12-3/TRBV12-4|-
CASTDQGKGYEQYF
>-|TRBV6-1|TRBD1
CASSVGTGNTEAFF
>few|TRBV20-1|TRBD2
CSARDPQTSGSMGETQYF
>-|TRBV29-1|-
CSVESAADYEQYF
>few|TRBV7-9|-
CASSWGGNRVEQYF
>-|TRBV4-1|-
CASSPLTLNQPQHF
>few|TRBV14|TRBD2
CASSQMLAGGPRVSSYNEQFF
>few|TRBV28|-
CASRWATGGQETQYF
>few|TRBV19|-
CASSIVAHSYNEQFF
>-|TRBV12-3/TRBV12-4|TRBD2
CASSLAPSGGRDEQFF
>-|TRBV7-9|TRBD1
CASSLGGTGGASPLHF
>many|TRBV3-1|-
CASSPRDNAYEQYF
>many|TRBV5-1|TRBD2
CASSLQAGGTDTQYF
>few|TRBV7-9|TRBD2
CASSGDYSPETQYF